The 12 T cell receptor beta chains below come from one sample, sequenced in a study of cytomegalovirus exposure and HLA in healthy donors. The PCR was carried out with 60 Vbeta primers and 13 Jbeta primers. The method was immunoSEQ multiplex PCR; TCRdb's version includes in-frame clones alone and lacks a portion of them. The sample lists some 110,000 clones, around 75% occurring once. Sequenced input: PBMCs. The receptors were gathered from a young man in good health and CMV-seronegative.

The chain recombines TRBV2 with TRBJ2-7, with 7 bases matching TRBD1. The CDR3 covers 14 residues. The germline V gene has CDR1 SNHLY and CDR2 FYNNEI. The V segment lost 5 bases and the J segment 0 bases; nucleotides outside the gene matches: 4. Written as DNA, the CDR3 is TGTGCCAGCAGTAGGGACAGCCTCTCCTACGAGCAGTACTTC. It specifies CASSRDSLSYEQYF.

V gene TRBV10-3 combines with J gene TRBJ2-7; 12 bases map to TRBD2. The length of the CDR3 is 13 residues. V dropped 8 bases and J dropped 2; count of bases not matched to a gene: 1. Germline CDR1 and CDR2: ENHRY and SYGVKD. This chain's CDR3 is CAILAGGTYEQYF. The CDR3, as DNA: TGTGCCATCCTAGCGGGGGGGACCTACGAGCAGTACTTC.

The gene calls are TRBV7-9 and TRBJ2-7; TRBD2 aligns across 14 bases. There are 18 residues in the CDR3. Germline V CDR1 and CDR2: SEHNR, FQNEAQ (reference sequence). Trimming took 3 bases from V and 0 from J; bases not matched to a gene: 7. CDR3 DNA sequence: TGTGCCAGCAGCTTCCCGACTAGCGGGAGGGATTACTCCTACGAGCAGTACTTC. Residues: CASSFPTSGRDYSYEQYF.

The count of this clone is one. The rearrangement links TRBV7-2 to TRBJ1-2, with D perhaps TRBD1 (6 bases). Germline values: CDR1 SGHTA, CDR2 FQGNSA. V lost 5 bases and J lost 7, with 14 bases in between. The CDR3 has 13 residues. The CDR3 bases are TGTGCCAGCAGCGATCGGACAGATTCTGGCTACACCTTC. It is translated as CASSDRTDSGYTF. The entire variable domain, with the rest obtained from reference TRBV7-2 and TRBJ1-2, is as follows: GAGVSQSPSNKVTEKGKDVELRCDPISGHTALYWYRQSLGQGLEFLIYFQGNSAPDKSGLPSDRFSAERTGGSVSTLTIQRTQQEDSAVYLCASSDRTDSGYTFGSGTRLTVV.

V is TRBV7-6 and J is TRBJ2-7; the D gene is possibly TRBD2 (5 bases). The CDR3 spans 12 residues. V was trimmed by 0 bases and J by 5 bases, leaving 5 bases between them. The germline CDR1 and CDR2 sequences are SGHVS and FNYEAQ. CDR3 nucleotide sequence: TGTGCCAGCAGCTTAGCGGAGGACGAGCAGTACTTC. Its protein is CASSLAEDEQYF.

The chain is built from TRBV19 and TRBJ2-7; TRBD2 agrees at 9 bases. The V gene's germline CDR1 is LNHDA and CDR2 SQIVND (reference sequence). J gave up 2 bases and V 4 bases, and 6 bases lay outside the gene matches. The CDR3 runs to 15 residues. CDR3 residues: CASSNPSGTTYEQYF. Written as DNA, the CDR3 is TGTGCCAGTAGTAACCCTAGCGGGACCACCTACGAGCAGTACTTC.

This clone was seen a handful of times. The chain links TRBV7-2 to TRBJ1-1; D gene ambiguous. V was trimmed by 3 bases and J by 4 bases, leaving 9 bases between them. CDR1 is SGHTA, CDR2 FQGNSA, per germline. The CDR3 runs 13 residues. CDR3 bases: TGTGCCAGCAGCTTTGGGCCGAGCACTGAAGCTTTCTTT. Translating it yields CASSFGPSTEAFF.

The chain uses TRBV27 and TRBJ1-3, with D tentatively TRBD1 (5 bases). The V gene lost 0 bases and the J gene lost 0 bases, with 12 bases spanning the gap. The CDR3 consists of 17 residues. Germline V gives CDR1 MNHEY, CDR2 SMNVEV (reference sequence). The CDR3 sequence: CASSLSGPPISGNTIYF. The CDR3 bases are TGTGCCAGCAGTTTATCGGGGCCGCCGATCTCTGGAAACACCATATATTTT.

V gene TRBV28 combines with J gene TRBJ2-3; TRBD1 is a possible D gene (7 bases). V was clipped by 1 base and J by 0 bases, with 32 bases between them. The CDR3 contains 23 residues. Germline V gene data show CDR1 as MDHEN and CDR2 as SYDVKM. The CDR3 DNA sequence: TGTGCCAGCAGTTTATCCTACGAGTTGAGGGGAGCAGGGGGGACCCTCAGCACAGATACGCAGTATTTT. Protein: CASSLSYELRGAGGTLSTDTQYF.

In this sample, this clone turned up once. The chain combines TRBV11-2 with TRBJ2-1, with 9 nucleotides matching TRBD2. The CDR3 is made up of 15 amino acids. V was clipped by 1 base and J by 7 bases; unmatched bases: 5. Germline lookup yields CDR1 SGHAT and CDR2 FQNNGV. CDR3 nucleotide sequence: TGTGCCAGCAGCTTAGTCGCGGGAGGGAGGAATGAGCAGTTCTTC. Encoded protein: CASSLVAGGRNEQFF.

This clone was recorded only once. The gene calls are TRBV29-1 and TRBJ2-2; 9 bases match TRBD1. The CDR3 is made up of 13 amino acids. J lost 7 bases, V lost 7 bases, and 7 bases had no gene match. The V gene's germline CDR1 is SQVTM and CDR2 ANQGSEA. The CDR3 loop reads CSGVRTGDGELFF. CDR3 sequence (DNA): TGCAGCGGGGTGAGGACAGGGGACGGGGAGCTGTTTTTT.

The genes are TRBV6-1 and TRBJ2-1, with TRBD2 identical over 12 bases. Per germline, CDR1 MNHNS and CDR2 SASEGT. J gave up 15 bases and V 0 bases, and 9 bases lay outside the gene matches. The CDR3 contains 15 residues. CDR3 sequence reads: CASSEAGSSGRAMFF. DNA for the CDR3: TGTGCCAGCAGTGAAGCAGGGTCTAGCGGGAGGGCCATGTTCTTC.